The sequence of this T cell receptor (beta chain) was determined in a study of beta chain features in type 1 diabetes. Study-wide background: Age, gender, cell numbers and subset yield matched between patients and controls. Points from the study as a whole: Shorter TCRB CDR3s, moderately but significantly so, were found in Type 1 diabetes patients in all four CD4+ subsets. Insertions at VDJ junctions were less frequent in type 1 diabetes patients. These patients also deleted more nucleotides at the same junctions.

cDNA synthesis used the whole RNA isolate, giving expressed TCRB sequences. The repertoire was sequenced with immunoSEQ multiplex PCR; TCRdb's copy has only in-frame clones and lacks some. Altogether more than 250,000 clones are present, 13% to 15% being singletons, with the ten largest covering around 0.016%. Per germline, CDR1 SGHNT and CDR2 YYREEE (reference sequence). Between the trimmed V and J ends, which lost 2 bases and 5 bases, there was a span of 10 bases. The CDR3 has 13 amino acids. In this sample, this clone turned up a few times. Its antigen is as yet unknown. The V call is TRBV5-4, the J call TRBJ2-5, with D possibly being TRBD1 (5 bases). Sequencing was carried out using naive CD4+ T cells from blood. The source is a man aged 25-40 years with type 1 diabetes. The CDR3 reads CASSFNHRETQYF. CDR3 DNA: TGTGCCAGCAGCTTTAACCACAGGGAGACCCAGTACTTC.